This entry features one T cell receptor (beta chain) sequence. Under the authors' procedure: Reference gene primer amplification gave nucleated cell count estimates. The table came from immunoSEQ multiplex PCR; TCRdb's copy has only in-frame clones and leaves some out. V and J calls and clone size are those listed in that table; D and trimming were worked out from the DNA. The table records about 260,000 clones, 86% of them present only once. The data belong to a study of blood T cell repertoires in COVID-19. Across the study: COVID-19 samples collected from the United States, Italy and Spain covered acute and convalescent phases. T cells, B-cell-depleted T cells, or PBMCs provided the cDNA or gDNA that served as material.

The V gene end was trimmed by 6 bases and the J gene end by 2 bases; junction bases not matched to a gene: 13. The CDR3 is 18 residues long. Per the germline V gene, CDR1 is SEHNR and CDR2 is FQNEAQ (reference sequence). The chain recombines TRBV7-9 with TRBJ2-2; 9 nucleotides match TRBD1. The sequenced material came from peripheral blood. The sequence derives from a man between 40 and 49 years old who had recovered from COVID-19. The CDR3 loop is CASRDRGPPDRNTGELFF. In DNA form, the CDR3 reads TGTGCCAGCAGGGACAGGGGACCCCCGGACCGAAACACCGGGGAGCTGTTTTTT.